The 14 T cell receptor beta chains below were found in one sample sequenced in a study of a mutant IDH1 vaccine in newly diagnosed glioma. Using immunoSEQ multiplex PCR, the repertoire was profiled, and TCRdb retains in-frame clones only, with some absent. The repertoire holds more than 25,000 clones, with 79% as singletons. No antigen has been assigned to these receptors. The sample's time point: week 35, safety follow-up. Vaccination comprised doses that each held 300 ug of mutant IDH1 20-mer peptide, plus topical imiquimod. Sample: PBMCs, taken from a glioma patient whose treatment included an IDH1 peptide vaccine. The receptor source for this set is a young woman with glioma. Some clones in this sample may be carry-over from other donors' samples.

This sequence joins TRBV6-5 and TRBJ1-1, with 7 positions matching TRBD1. Germline V gene data show CDR1 as MNHEY and CDR2 as SVGAGI. V was pared by 3 bases and J by 3 bases, with 7 bases of the junction left unmatched. This CDR3 comprises 15 residues. CDR3 bases: TGTGCCAGCAGTTATGAGGGACAGAGGGACACTGAAGCTTTCTTT. Translated, it gives CASSYEGQRDTEAFF.

This chain connects TRBV30 to TRBJ1-1; D is perhaps TRBD1 (6 bases). The CDR3 contains 13 residues. CDR1 and CDR2 (germline): GTSNPN, SVGIG (reference sequence). V was shortened by 2 bases and J by 4 bases, with 11 bases between the two germline ends. The DNA of the CDR3 is TGTGCCTGGAGTTTCAGGGGACGCACTGAAGCTTTCTTT. Translating gives CAWSFRGRTEAFF.

The J gene is TRBJ1-2, the V gene TRBV11-2, with 10 positions matching TRBD1. The length of the CDR3 is 15 residues. Germline V gene data show CDR1 as SGHAT and CDR2 as FQNNGV. V lost 0 bases and J lost 7; bases outside the gene matches: 5. CDR3 coding DNA: TGTGCCAGCAGCTTAGAGGGGGACAGGGGTTTTGGCTACACCTTC. Encoded protein: CASSLEGDRGFGYTF.

The chain uses TRBV6-5 and TRBJ2-5, with unresolved D. From germline, CDR1 is MNHEY and CDR2 SVGAGI. The CDR3 spans 12 residues. V lost 8 bases, J lost 2 bases, and 9 bases lay in between. CDR3 region: CASWRSQETQYF. CDR3 DNA: TGTGCCAGCTGGCGGTCGCAAGAGACCCAGTACTTC.

The chain is built from TRBV7-9 and TRBJ2-4, with 7 bases identical to TRBD2. The CDR3 is 16 amino acids. Trimming removed 1 base from V and 4 bases from J; junction bases left unmatched: 7. Germline CDR1 is SEHNR and CDR2 is FQNEAQ (reference sequence). The DNA for the CDR3 is TGTGCCAGCAGCTTAGGCCTAGCGGAACAGAAAAACATTCAGTACTTC. Its protein product is CASSLGLAEQKNIQYF.

The sample holds a few counts of this clone. The rearrangement links TRBV5-8 to TRBJ1-4; D call uncertain. The germline V and J ends were trimmed by 0 bases and 11 bases, with 11 bases remaining between them. Germline-derived CDR1 and CDR2 are SGHTS and YDEGEE. This CDR3 is 13 amino acids long. The CDR3 DNA reads TGTGCCAGCAGCTTGGCCTTAAGGGAGAAACTGTTTTTT. Encoded protein: CASSLALREKLFF.

V usage is TRBV9 and J usage is TRBJ1-3, with a weak D call TRBD1 (5 bases). The CDR3 extends over 17 amino acids. CDR1 and CDR2 (germline): SGDLS, YYNGEE. V lost 4 bases, J lost 4 bases, and 21 bases lay in between. The CDR3 nucleotides read TGTGCCAGCAGCTTTGAGCCTGGGACCAGGAGCGGAAACACCATATATTTT. It specifies CASSFEPGTRSGNTIYF.

This clone was counted once. V and J are TRBV29-1 and TRBJ2-7; 9 nucleotides align to TRBD1. Germline trimming cut 5 bases from V and 4 bases from J; bases unmatched to any gene: 3. The CDR3 sequence is 12 residues long. Germline CDR1 reads SQVTM; CDR2 reads ANQGSEA. The CDR3 sequence is CSVWTGAYEQYF. The CDR3 DNA reads as TGCAGCGTTTGGACAGGGGCATACGAGCAGTACTTC.

V is TRBV27 and J is TRBJ1-1, with 8 bases aligning to TRBD1. V was pared by 4 bases and J by 0 bases, with 1 base of the junction left unmatched. The germline V gene encodes CDR1 MNHEY and CDR2 SMNVEV (reference sequence). This CDR3 is 14 amino acids long. CDR3 region: CASSSQGVNTEAFF. In DNA form, the CDR3 reads TGTGCCAGCAGTTCACAGGGGGTGAACACTGAAGCTTTCTTT.

Only a few counts were recorded for this clone. V usage is TRBV29-1 and J usage is TRBJ1-2, with a weak D call TRBD1 (6 bases). Germline V gene data show CDR1 as SQVTM and CDR2 as ANQGSEA. This CDR3 has 11 residues. V dropped 3 bases and J dropped 7 bases, with 9 bases sitting between them. CDR3 region: CSVDRGGGYTF. DNA of the CDR3: TGCAGCGTTGACAGGGGTGGTGGCTACACCTTC.

The chain combines TRBV7-8 with TRBJ2-6; no firm D call. The CDR3 length is 16 residues. Trimming removed 10 bases at V and 1 base at J, with 17 bases between. CDR1 and CDR2 from the germline V gene are SGHVS and FQNEAQ. This CDR3 reads CATPPLGRSGANVLTF. CDR3 sequence (DNA): TGTGCCACCCCGCCATTAGGCCGATCTGGGGCCAACGTCCTGACTTTC.

The chain carries TRBV28 and TRBJ1-1; D remains ambiguous. Trimming left V 5 bases short and J 3 bases short, with 4 bases between. Germline V CDR1 and CDR2: MDHEN, SYDVKM. The CDR3 has 11 amino acids. The CDR3 DNA reads TGTGCCAGCAGTGGAGACACTGAAGCTTTCTTT. Residues: CASSGDTEAFF.

The J gene is TRBJ1-1, the V gene TRBV6-1, with 10 bases fitting TRBD1. The CDR3 spans 15 residues. CDR1 is MNHNS, CDR2 SASEGT, per germline. Losses at the gene ends were 4 bases for V and 5 bases for J; bases not matched to a gene: 7. CDR3: CASSVGTGAITEAFF. In DNA, the CDR3 is TGTGCCAGCAGTGTCGGGACAGGGGCGATAACTGAAGCTTTCTTT.

The chain joins TRBV2 to TRBJ2-3, with 14 bases identical to TRBD2. The CDR3 loop spans 17 amino acids. Germline assignment: CDR1 SNHLY and CDR2 FYNNEI. J gave up 0 bases and V 7 bases, and 6 bases lay outside the gene matches. The CDR3 is CASKPGLAGVSTDTQYF. Here the CDR3 DNA reads TGTGCCAGCAAACCGGGACTAGCGGGGGTTAGCACAGATACGCAGTATTTT. Full variable domain (outside the CDR3, taken from reference TRBV2 and TRBJ2-3): EPEVTQTPSHQVTQMGQEVILRCVPISNHLYFYWYRQILGQKVEFLVSFYNNEISEKSEIFDDQFSVERPDGSNFTLKIRSTKLEDSAMYFCASKPGLAGVSTDTQYFGPGTRLTVL.